This TCR beta chain came from a study of somatic mutations in cytotoxic T cells in rheumatoid arthritis. Measured with immunoSEQ multiplex PCR; TCRdb has only the in-frame clones, and not every one. The table has about 26,000 clones, around 80% seen once. V shed 6 bases and J shed 4 bases, with 21 bases lying between them. CDR1 and CDR2 from the germline V gene are MNHEY and SMNVEV (reference sequence). The CDR3 length is 16 residues. The sequence was obtained from a man aged 45-65 years in good health. V and J are TRBV27 and TRBJ1-1; D remains unclear. The source material was CD8+ T cells sorted from blood. The CDR3 sequence is CASSQMGSIKSTEAFF. In DNA, the CDR3 is TGTGCCAGCAGCCAGATGGGGTCCATTAAAAGCACTGAAGCTTTCTTT.